What follows are 11 T cell receptor beta chains derived from one specimen sequenced in a study of cytomegalovirus exposure and HLA in healthy donors. Primers for the PCR totalled 60 Vbeta and 13 Jbeta. Assay used: immunoSEQ multiplex PCR; TCRdb lists only in-frame clones, some missing. This table has some 110,000 clones, around three quarters appearing once. Sequencing was carried out using PBMCs. All receptors derive from a woman between 18 and 29 years old in good health and CMV-seropositive.

The chain is built from TRBV27 and TRBJ2-3; 7 positions match TRBD1. Germline V lookup: CDR1 MNHEY, CDR2 SMNVEV (reference sequence). V shed 7 bases, J shed 1 base, and the junction held 11 bases outside the gene matches. The CDR3 is 16 amino acids. The CDR3 DNA is TGTGCCAGCACTCGGGGACCCGGGACAGGCACAGATACGCAGTATTTT. Residues: CASTRGPGTGTDTQYF.

The J gene is TRBJ1-5, the V gene TRBV6-1; D not resolved. Per germline, CDR1 MNHNS and CDR2 SASEGT. The CDR3 runs to 13 residues. V was cut by 1 base and J by 5 bases, with 6 bases left in between. The CDR3 protein is CASSEERDQPQHF. CDR3 DNA sequence: TGTGCCAGCAGTGAAGAGAGGGATCAGCCCCAGCATTTT.

This sequence joins TRBV9 and TRBJ2-5; 10 nucleotides line up with TRBD1. CDR3 length equals 16 residues. Germline V gene data show CDR1 as SGDLS and CDR2 as YYNGEE. Unmatched junction bases numbered 8, after V lost 0 bases and J lost 6 bases. In nucleotides, the CDR3 is TGTGCCAGCAGCGTAGCGGTGACAGGGGGCTTAAAGACCCAGTACTTC. Its translation: CASSVAVTGGLKTQYF.

J is TRBJ2-1 and V is TRBV5-1; 13 bases map to TRBD2. CDR1 and CDR2 from the germline V gene are SGHRS and YFSETQ. V dropped 6 bases and J dropped 8; count of bases not matched to a gene: 8. The CDR3 contains 15 residues. CDR3 in DNA: TGCGCCAGCACCCAACTAGCGGGGGGGGGCTATGAGCAGTTCTTC. It codes for CASTQLAGGGYEQFF.

The chain carries TRBV14 and TRBJ1-5; perhaps TRBD1 as D (5 bases). Between the trimmed V and J ends, which lost 1 base and 4 bases, there was a span of 8 bases. Germline lookup yields CDR1 SGHDN and CDR2 FVKESK. The CDR3 length is 14 residues. CDR3 loop: CASSQAGGNQPQHF. The CDR3 region has the DNA TGTGCCAGCAGCCAAGCTGGGGGGAATCAGCCCCAGCATTTT. Drawing the rest from reference TRBV14 and TRBJ1-5, the complete variable domain is EAGVTQFPSHSVIEKGQTVTLRCDPISGHDNLYWYRRVMGKEIKFLLHFVKESKQDESGMPNNRFLAERTGGTYSTLKVQPAELEDSGVYFCASSQAGGNQPQHFGDGTRLSIL.

In its sample, this clone was seen once. J is TRBJ2-5 and V is TRBV6-1; D unclear. This CDR3 region has 12 residues. In germline, CDR1 is MNHNS, CDR2 SASEGT. The V end lost 2 bases, the J end lost 3 bases, and 4 bases lay between the germline ends. CDR3: CASSEQEETQYF. CDR3 in DNA: TGTGCCAGCAGTGAACAGGAAGAGACCCAGTACTTC.

V usage is TRBV6-5 and J usage is TRBJ1-1; a possible D gene is TRBD1 (5 bases). V was pared by 6 bases and J by 1 base, with 9 bases between. From germline, CDR1 is MNHEY and CDR2 SVGAGI. This CDR3 spans 13 amino acids. The CDR3, as DNA: TGTGCCAGCAGCACCACAGGGAACACTGAAGCTTTCTTT. Amino acids: CASSTTGNTEAFF.

The rearrangement links TRBV15 to TRBJ2-7, with D possibly matching TRBD2 (5 bases). CDR3 length: 17 amino acids. CDR1 is LNHNV, CDR2 YYDKDF, per germline (reference sequence). Trimming removed 0 bases from V and 1 base from J, with 16 bases in between. The CDR3 sequence: CATSRDGVSGNSYEQYF. As DNA, the CDR3 is TGTGCCACCAGCAGAGATGGGGTCTCCGGGAATTCCTACGAGCAGTACTTC.

The chain couples TRBV11-2 to TRBJ1-4; TRBD1 might be the D (6 bases). Germline V gene data show CDR1 as SGHAT and CDR2 as FQNNGV. This CDR3 comprises 16 residues. Trimming left V 1 base short and J 7 bases short, with 16 bases between. CDR3 DNA: TGTGCCAGCAGCTTAGTCGGGGGGGCCGGGAGTGAAAAACTGTTTTTT. Translating gives CASSLVGGAGSEKLFF. The variable domain in full, with the rest retrieved from reference TRBV11-2 and TRBJ1-4, is EAGVAQSPRYKIIEKRQSVAFWCNPISGHATLYWYQQILGQGPKLLIQFQNNGVVDDSQLPKDRFSAERLKGVDSTLKIQPAKLEDSAVYLCASSLVGGAGSEKLFFGSGTQLSVL.

The chain employs TRBV30 and TRBJ1-1; 8 bases are a match to TRBD1. CDR3 length equals 14 residues. The germline CDR1 and CDR2 sequences are GTSNPN and SVGIG (reference sequence). The V and J ends lost 2 bases and 8 bases, in that order; junction bases with no gene match: 10. The DNA of the CDR3 is TGTGCCTGGAGTCCAGGACAGGGAACGACAGAAGCTTTCTTT. This translates into CAWSPGQGTTEAFF.

The chain uses TRBV28 and TRBJ2-3; 13 bases align to TRBD2. The CDR3 totals 23 residues. V lost 6 bases, J lost 2 bases, and 26 bases stayed unmatched. CDR1 is MDHEN, CDR2 SYDVKM, per germline. CDR3 region: CASRTDRAQTLWGLAGYTDTQYF. The DNA of the CDR3 is TGTGCCAGCAGGACGGACAGGGCGCAAACATTGTGGGGACTAGCGGGATACACAGATACGCAGTATTTT.